This T cell receptor (beta chain) was sequenced during a study of spatial heterogeneity in lung cancer. Whole-study findings and limits: Counts that tracked tumor mutation counts were those of expanded intratumoral alpha and beta TCRs.

Indicated time point: sample taken at primary tumor resection. Unsorted tumor, nontumor lung tissue or cryopreserved PBMC supplied the whole RNA. TCRdb independently ran MiXCR on the 5' RACE reads; one entry per CDR3 protein. Seen here are about 23,000 distinct CDR3 sequences, approximately 6.5% observed once, and the top ten hold about 9.4%. Comments on this clonotype: Its matching antigen is unknown.

The V segment lost 3 bases and the J segment 6 bases; nucleotides outside the gene matches: 4. This CDR3 region has 13 residues. Sequenced material: lung tumor tissue, taken at surgery. This TCR derives from a male donor with early-stage non-small cell lung cancer. The rearrangement uses TRBV12-3 or TRBV12-4 and TRBJ2-7, with 8 nucleotides matching TRBD1. The CDR3 coding sequence is TGTGCCAGCAGTTTCGGACAGGGAATCGAGCAGTACTTC. Its protein product is CASSFGQGIEQYF.